Detailed here is one T cell receptor beta chain. From germline, CDR1 is MDHEN and CDR2 SYDVKM. V was trimmed by 4 bases and J by 1 base, leaving 14 bases between them. The CDR3 has 17 amino acids. This entry comes from a study of blood T cell repertoires in COVID-19. About the study: Researchers got acute and convalescent COVID-19 samples from the United States, Italy and Spain. T cells, B-cell-depleted T cells, or PBMCs supplied cDNA or gDNA.

In the authors' methods: How many nucleated cells were present was estimated from reference gene primer amplification. Using immunoSEQ multiplex PCR, the repertoire was profiled, and TCRdb retains in-frame clones only, with some absent. V, J and clone size are those of that table, while D and trimming were read from the DNA. The table records about 220,000 clones, 82% of them present only once. The gene calls are TRBV28 and TRBJ1-6, with D possibly TRBD1 on 5 matching bases. The receptor was derived from a woman in her 70s with acute or convalescent COVID-19. Sequences were obtained from peripheral blood. The CDR3 DNA reads TGTGCCAGCAGTTCTCCGCAGGGAAGTTCCTATAATTCACCCCTCCACTTT. This gives the protein CASSSPQGSSYNSPLHF.